This TCR beta chain is drawn from a study of neoadjuvant anti-PD-1 for oral cavity cancer. Looking at the study overall: Patients without progression received a fourth nivolumab dose around day 43, then surgical resection on days 50-56.

Only in-frame clones appear in the TCRdb table, and some are missing; sequencing was by immunoSEQ multiplex PCR. Counted here are fewer than 20,000 clones, 65% to 85% occurring once; the ten biggest clones make up 2.7%. Concerning this clone: What it binds is not known.

Study conclusions and caveats: Each response group had just a few patients in TCR analyses.

Trimming removed 4 bases from V and 6 bases from J; junction bases left unmatched: 9. Germline V gives CDR1 LNHDA, CDR2 SQIVND (reference sequence). The CDR3 runs 14 residues. The source is a person aged 35-79 years with oral cavity squamous cell carcinoma. The chain recombines TRBV19 with TRBJ2-7, with 7 bases identical to TRBD1. The material was PBMCs, obtained before nivolumab (anti-PD-1) treatment. The chain's CDR3 is CASSKRQGDFEQYF. CDR3 DNA sequence: TGTGCCAGTAGTAAACGACAGGGAGATTTCGAGCAGTACTTC.